What follows are 8 T cell receptor beta chains derived from one specimen sequenced in a study of PD-L1 blockade in urothelial cancer. Libraries were prepared by immunoSEQ multiplex PCR; TCRdb keeps only in-frame clonotypes and omits some of them. The data contain about 72,000 clones, 85% to 90% of them singletons. Time point: pretreatment peripheral blood. Material: PBMCs, obtained around atezolizumab (anti-PD-L1) treatment. The origin of the receptors is a man in his 70s with urothelial cancer.

The CDR3 region is CASSYGQGANTGELFF. The CDR3 DNA is TGTGCCAGCAGCTACGGACAGGGAGCAAACACCGGGGAGCTGTTTTTT. The chain combines TRBV5-4 with TRBJ2-2; 8 nucleotides line up with TRBD1. CDR3 length: 16 residues. Losses at the gene ends were 3 bases for V and 2 bases for J; bases not matched to a gene: 6. Germline lookup yields CDR1 SGHNT and CDR2 YYREEE (reference sequence).

The V gene is TRBV11-2, the J gene TRBJ2-1, with TRBD2 matching over 8 bases. The CDR3 runs to 16 residues. The V and J ends lost 5 bases and 7 bases, in that order; junction bases with no gene match: 13. Germline V lookup: CDR1 SGHAT, CDR2 FQNNGV. DNA for the CDR3: TGTGCCAGCAGCCGGATGGCGGGAGGAGTAGGGAATGAGCAGTTCTTC. The encoded protein is CASSRMAGGVGNEQFF.

The rearrangement links TRBV2 to TRBJ2-7, with a possible D match to TRBD2 (7 bases). V was trimmed by 8 bases and J by 1 base, leaving 12 bases between them. Germline loops: CDR1 SNHLY, CDR2 FYNNEI. The CDR3 covers 13 residues. In nucleotides, the CDR3 is TGTGCCAGCGGGAGGGGGGGGTCCTACGAGCAGTACTTC. Protein product: CASGRGGSYEQYF.

The CDR3: CASSLAFGPGETQYF. CDR3 coding DNA: TGCGCCAGCAGCTTGGCCTTCGGTCCGGGGGAGACCCAGTACTTC. V gene TRBV5-1 combines with J gene TRBJ2-5, with D possibly TRBD2 on 5 matching bases. Trimming shortened V by 0 bases and J by 5 bases, and 14 bases separated the two germline ends. The germline V gene has CDR1 SGHRS and CDR2 YFSETQ. The CDR3 runs to 15 residues.

The CDR3 DNA reads as TGTGCTAGTGGTTTGACAGTGGGACTTCCTCTACGAGAGCAGTACTTC. Protein: CASGLTVGLPLREQYF. The chain is built from TRBV12-5 and TRBJ2-7, with D perhaps matching TRBD2 (6 bases). The V end was cut by 2 bases, the J end by 7 bases, with 21 bases between. The CDR3 is 16 residues long. Germline values: CDR1 LGHNT, CDR2 FRNRAP.

Comment on this clone: This same CDR3 is encoded by further DNA sequences in the sample. The V call is TRBV19, the J call TRBJ2-7; 12 bases are a match to TRBD2. Trimming at V came to 3 bases and at J to 2 bases, leaving 2 bases not matched to a gene. The CDR3 extends over 15 amino acids. CDR1 and CDR2 (germline): LNHDA, SQIVND (reference sequence). CDR3 DNA: TGTGCCAGTAGTATTGGACTAGCGGGGCCCTACGAGCAGTACTTC. Translation: CASSIGLAGPYEQYF.

The V call is TRBV11-2, the J call TRBJ2-7, with D possibly matching TRBD2 (5 bases). CDR1 and CDR2 (germline): SGHAT, FQNNGV. The CDR3 consists of 16 residues. Trimming removed 3 bases at V and 1 base at J, with 16 bases between. CDR3 bases: TGTGCCAGCAGCTTCGGGAAGGCTGGTGCATCCTACGAGCAGTACTTC. Residues: CASSFGKAGASYEQYF.

The rearrangement uses TRBV6-1 and TRBJ2-7, with 9 bases aligning to TRBD2. Germline V lookup: CDR1 MNHNS, CDR2 SASEGT. The J segment lost 5 bases and the V segment lost 3 bases, leaving 5 bases of the junction unmatched. CDR3 length: 14 amino acids. The CDR3 coding sequence is TGTGCCAGCAGTGAGGCGGGAGGGCCCGACGAGCAGTACTTC. This sequence encodes CASSEAGGPDEQYF.